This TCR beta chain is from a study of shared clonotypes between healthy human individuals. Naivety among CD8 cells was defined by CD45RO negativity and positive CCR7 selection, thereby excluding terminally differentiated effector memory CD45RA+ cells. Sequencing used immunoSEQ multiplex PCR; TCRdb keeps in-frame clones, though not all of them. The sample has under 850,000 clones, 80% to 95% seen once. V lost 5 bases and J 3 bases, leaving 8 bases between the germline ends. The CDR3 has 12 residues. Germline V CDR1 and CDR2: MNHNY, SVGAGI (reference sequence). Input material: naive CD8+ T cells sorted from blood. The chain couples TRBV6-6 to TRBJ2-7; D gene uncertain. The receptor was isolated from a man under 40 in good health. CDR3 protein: CASSPPGYEQYF. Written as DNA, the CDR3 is TGTGCCAGCAGTCCGCCGGGCTACGAGCAGTACTTC.